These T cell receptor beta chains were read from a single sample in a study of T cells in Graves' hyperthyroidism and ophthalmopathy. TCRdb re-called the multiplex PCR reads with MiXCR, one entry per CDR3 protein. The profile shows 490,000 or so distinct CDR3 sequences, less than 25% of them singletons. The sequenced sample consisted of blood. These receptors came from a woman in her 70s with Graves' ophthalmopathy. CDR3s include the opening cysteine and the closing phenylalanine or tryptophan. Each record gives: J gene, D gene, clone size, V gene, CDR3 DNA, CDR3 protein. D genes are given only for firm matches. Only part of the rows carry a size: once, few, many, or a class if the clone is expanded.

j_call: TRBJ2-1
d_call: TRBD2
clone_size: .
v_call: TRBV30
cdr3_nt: TGTGCCTGGGTTGACACTAGCGACTCCTACAATGAGCAGTTCTTC
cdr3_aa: CAWVDTSDSYNEQFF

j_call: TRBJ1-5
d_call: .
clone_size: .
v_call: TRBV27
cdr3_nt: TGTGCCAGCAGTATGAGATCGATAAGCAATCAGCCCCAGCATTTT
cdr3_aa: CASSMRSISNQPQHF

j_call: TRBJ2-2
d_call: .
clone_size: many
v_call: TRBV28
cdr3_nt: TGTGCCAGCAGACGTGTTGGCACCGGGGAGCTGTTTTTT
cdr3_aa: CASRRVGTGELFF

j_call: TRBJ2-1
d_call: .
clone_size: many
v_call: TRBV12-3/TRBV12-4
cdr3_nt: TGTGCCAGCAGCCGAGCGGGCCCTAGGGAGCAGTTCTTC
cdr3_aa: CASSRAGPREQFF

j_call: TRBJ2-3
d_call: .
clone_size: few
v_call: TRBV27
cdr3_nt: TGTGCCAGCAGGCCTTCCGGGACTCTCGGGGATACGCAGTATTTT
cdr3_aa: CASRPSGTLGDTQYF

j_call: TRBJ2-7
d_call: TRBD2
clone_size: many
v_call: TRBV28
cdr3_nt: TGTGCCAGCAGTCGAGGGAGGGTCTACGAGCAGTACTTC
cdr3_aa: CASSRGRVYEQYF

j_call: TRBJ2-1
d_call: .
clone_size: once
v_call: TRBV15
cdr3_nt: TGTGCCACCAGCAGAGATTATGGGACACTGGGCTACAATGAGCAGTTCTTC
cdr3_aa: CATSRDYGTLGYNEQFF

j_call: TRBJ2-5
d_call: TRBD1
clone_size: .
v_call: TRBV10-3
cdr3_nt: TGTGCCATCAGTGAGTCGAGGGGGCCAAGCCAAGAGACCCAGTACTTC
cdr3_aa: CAISESRGPSQETQYF

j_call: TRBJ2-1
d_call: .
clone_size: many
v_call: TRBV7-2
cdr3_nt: TGTGCCAGCAGCCCCATCCCTAGGGGGGGAGGGAGGCAGTTCTTC
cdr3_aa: CASSPIPRGGGRQFF

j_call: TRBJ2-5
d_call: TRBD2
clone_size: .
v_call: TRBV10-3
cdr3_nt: TGTGCCATCAGTGTACCGGGACTAGTGGAGACCCAGTACTTC
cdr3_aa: CAISVPGLVETQYF

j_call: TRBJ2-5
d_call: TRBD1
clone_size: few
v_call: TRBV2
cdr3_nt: TGTGCCAGCAGGGGGGACAGGTCATCCGAGACCCAGTACTTC
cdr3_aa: CASRGDRSSETQYF

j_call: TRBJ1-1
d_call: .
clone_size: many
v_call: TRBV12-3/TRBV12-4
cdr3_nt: TGTGCCAGCACTTTGGGTTCAGCGAACACTGAAGCTTTCTTT
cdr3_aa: CASTLGSANTEAFF

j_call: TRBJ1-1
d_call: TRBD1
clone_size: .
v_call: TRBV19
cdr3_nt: TGTGCCAGTAGTAAGGGACAGGGCACTGAAGCTTTCTTT
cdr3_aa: CASSKGQGTEAFF

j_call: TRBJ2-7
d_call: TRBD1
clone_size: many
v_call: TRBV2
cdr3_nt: TGTGCCAGCAGAATGGGACAGAGATCCTACGAGCAGTACTTC
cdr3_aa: CASRMGQRSYEQYF

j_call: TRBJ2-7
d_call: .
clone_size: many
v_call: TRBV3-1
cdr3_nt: TGTGCCAGCAGTCGAACTTTGAACGCGCAGTACTTC
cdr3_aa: CASSRTLNAQYF

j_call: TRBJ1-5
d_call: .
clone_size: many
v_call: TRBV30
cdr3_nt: TGTGCCTGGAGAGGGGCAGGGATGAGCAATCAGCCCCAGCATTTT
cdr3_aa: CAWRGAGMSNQPQHF

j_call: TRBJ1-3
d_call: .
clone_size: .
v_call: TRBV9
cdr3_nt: TGTGCCAGCAGCGTAGAGGACAGCTCTGGAAACACCATATATTTT
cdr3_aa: CASSVEDSSGNTIYF

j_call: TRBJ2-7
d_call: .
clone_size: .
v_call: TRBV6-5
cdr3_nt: TGTGCCAGCAGTTACTCAGGTGGTGGGGCGGGGGAGCAGTACTTC
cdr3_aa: CASSYSGGGAGEQYF

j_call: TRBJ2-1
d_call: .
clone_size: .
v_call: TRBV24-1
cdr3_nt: TGTGCCACCAGCCAAGAGGGGGGTCAGCAGTTCTTC
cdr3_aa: CATSQEGGQQFF

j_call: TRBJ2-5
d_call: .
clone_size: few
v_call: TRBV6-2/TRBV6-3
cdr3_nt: TGTGCCAGCAGTTACAGCAGGGGAGGGGGGACCCAGTACTTC
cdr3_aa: CASSYSRGGGTQYF

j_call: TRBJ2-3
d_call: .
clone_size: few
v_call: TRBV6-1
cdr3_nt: TGTGCCAGCAGCAGAGCGGGAAAGGGGGCAGATACGCAGTATTTT
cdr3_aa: CASSRAGKGADTQYF

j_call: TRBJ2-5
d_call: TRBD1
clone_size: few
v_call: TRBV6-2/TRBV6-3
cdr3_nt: TGTGCCAGCAGGGGCGGACAGGGAGGATCAGAGACCCAGTACTTC
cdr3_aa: CASRGGQGGSETQYF

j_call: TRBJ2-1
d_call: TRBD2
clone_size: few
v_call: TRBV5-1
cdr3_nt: TGCGCCAGCAGCTTGTGGCTAGCGGGAGGGGGGAATGAGCAGTTCTTC
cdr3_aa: CASSLWLAGGGNEQFF

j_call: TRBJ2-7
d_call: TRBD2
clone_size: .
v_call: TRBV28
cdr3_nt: TGTGCCAGCAGCCCCGGACTAGCGGGAGGGCCGAATTACAATGAGCAGTACTTC
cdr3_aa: CASSPGLAGGPNYNEQYF

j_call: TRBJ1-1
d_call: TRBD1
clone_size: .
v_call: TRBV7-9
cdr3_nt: TGTGCCAGCAGCTTGGGGACAGGGGCAAGCACTGAAGCTTTCTTT
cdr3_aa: CASSLGTGASTEAFF

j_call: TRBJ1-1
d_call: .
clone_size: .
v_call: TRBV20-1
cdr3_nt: TGCAGGGGAAACGGGTACACTGAAGCTTTCTTT
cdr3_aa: CRGNGYTEAFF

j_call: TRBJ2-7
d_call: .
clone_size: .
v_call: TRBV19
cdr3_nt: TGTGCCAGTAGGGTCTCATTGGGGACCTACGAGCAGTACTTC
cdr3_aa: CASRVSLGTYEQYF

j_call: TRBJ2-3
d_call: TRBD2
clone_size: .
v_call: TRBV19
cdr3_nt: TGTGCCAGTAGTATATCTAGCGGGATATGGACAGATACGCAGTATTTT
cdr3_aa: CASSISSGIWTDTQYF

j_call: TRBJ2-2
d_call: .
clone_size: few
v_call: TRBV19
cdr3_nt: TGTGCCAGTAGTATTGGCAGGGATTTCGGGGAGCTGTTTTTT
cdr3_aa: CASSIGRDFGELFF

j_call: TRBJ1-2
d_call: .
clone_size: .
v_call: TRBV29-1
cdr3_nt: TGCAGCGTAATTAAGGGCGTACCTCGTGGGGATGGCTACACCTTC
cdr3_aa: CSVIKGVPRGDGYTF

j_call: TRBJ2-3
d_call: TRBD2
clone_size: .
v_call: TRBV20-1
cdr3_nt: TGCAGTGCTAGAGCGGTTGGCAGCGGGAGGGCCCACTACGTAGATACGCAGTATTTT
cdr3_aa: CSARAVGSGRAHYVDTQYF

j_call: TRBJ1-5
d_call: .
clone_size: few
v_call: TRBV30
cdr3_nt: TGTGCCTGGAGTGTAGGTCAGGGCAATCAGCCCCAGCATTTT
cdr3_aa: CAWSVGQGNQPQHF

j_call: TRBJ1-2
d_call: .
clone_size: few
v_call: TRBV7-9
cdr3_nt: TGTGCCAGCAGCTTAGCCCAGGGGCGGGATGGCTACACCTTC
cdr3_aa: CASSLAQGRDGYTF

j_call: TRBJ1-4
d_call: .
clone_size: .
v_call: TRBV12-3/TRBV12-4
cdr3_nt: TGTGCCAGCAGGGGGACAGAAAAACTGTTTTTT
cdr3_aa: CASRGTEKLFF

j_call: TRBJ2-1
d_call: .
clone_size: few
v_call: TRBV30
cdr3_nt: TGTGCCTGGAGTGGGCCAGGCCTGGGGAGTAGGAATGAGCAGTTCTTC
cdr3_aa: CAWSGPGLGSRNEQFF

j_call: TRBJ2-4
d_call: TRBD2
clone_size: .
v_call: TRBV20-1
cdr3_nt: TGCAGTGCTAGAGACCCCTTAGCACCAGGACTAGCGGGACTCGTAGCCAAAAACATTCAGTACTTC
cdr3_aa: CSARDPLAPGLAGLVAKNIQYF

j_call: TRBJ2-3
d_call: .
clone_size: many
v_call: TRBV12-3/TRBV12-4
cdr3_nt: TGTGCCAGCAGTTTAACCAGGGCCTCTAGCACAGATACGCAGTATTTT
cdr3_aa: CASSLTRASSTDTQYF

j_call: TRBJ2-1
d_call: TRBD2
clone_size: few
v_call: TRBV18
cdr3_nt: TGTGCCAGCTCACCAGGACTAGCGGGAACGGATGAGCAGTTCTTC
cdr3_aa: CASSPGLAGTDEQFF

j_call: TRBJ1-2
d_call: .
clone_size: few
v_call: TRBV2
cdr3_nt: TGTGCCAGCAGTGAAATTTCCATTAATCCCACTAACTATGGCTACACCTTC
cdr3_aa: CASSEISINPTNYGYTF

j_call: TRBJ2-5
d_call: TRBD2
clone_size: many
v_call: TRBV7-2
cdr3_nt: TGTGCCAGCAGCTTACATCCAGCGGGAAGCCAAGAGACCCAGTACTTC
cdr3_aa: CASSLHPAGSQETQYF

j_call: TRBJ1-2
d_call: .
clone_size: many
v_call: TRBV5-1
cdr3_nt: TGCGCCAGCAGCTTGTGGTCAGGGGACTCTGGCTACACCTTC
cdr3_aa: CASSLWSGDSGYTF

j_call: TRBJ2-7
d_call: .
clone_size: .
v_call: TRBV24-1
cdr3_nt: TGTGCCACCAGTGAACGGGATGCGCGGCAGTACTTC
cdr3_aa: CATSERDARQYF

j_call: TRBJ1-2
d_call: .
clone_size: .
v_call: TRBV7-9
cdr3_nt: TGTGCCAGCAGCTTAGTGCAAGGCATAGACATAAACTATGGCTACACCTTC
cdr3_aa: CASSLVQGIDINYGYTF

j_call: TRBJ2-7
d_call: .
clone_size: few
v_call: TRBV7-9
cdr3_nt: TGTGCCAGCAGCTTCAGTAAGGATCCCACCTACGAGCAGTACTTC
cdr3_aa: CASSFSKDPTYEQYF